This T cell receptor beta chain was found in a study of shared clonotypes between healthy human individuals. TCRdb's copy holds only in-frame clones and misses some; the assay was immunoSEQ multiplex PCR. The sample carries some 700,000 clones, 80% to 95% recorded once. In regard to this clone: A clone one base away is much larger, so this may be a read error.

The CDR3 loop spans 12 amino acids. The germline V gene encodes CDR1 LNHDA and CDR2 SQIVND (reference sequence). With 5 bases removed from V and 1 base from J, the gap between germline ends came to 3 bases. V gene TRBV19 combines with J gene TRBJ1-5, with D hard to call. The receptor comes from a man younger than 35 in good health. Some clones in this sample may be carry-over from other donors' samples. Source material: memory CD8+ T cells from PBMCs. Indicated subset: CD45RO+ cells pooled with CCR7-negative TemRA cells. The CDR3 DNA sequence: TGTGCCAGTAGTGGGAGCAATCAGCCCCAGCATTTT. The encoded protein is CASSGSNQPQHF.